This T cell receptor delta chain derives from a study of gamma-delta chains in newborns, infants, children. The overall study: Innate gammadelta T cells reportedly expand polyclonally right after birth, driven by microbial exposure, per the title.

In regard to this clone: A junction boundary mismatches the germline segment, possibly from a read error.

TCRdb re-called the reads via CATT. This table holds approximately 4,100 delta-chain clones, roughly 3.9% found once. What was sequenced was blood. The receptor's source is a child who was a newborn, infant or young child, either healthy, febrile or measles-vaccinated (not recorded which).

This chain's CDR3 is CACDAVGYNTDKLIF. The CDR3 DNA is TGTGCCTGTGATGCCGTGGGGTACAACACCGATAAGCTCATCTTT. The chain recombines TRDV2 with TRDJ1, with D possibly TRDD3 on 5 matching bases. This CDR3 is built from 15 residues. Germline CDR1 and CDR2: GEAIGNYY and EKD.